A selection of T cell receptor beta chains follows, all from one sample in a study of cytomegalovirus exposure and HLA in healthy donors. The protocol was immunoSEQ multiplex PCR, while the TCRdb copy is restricted to in-frame clones and leaves out a portion. Here the sample spans about 130,000 clones, roughly 85% being singletons. The sequenced material came from PBMCs. The receptor set was obtained from a man aged 18 to 30 in good health and CMV-seropositive. Both conserved end residues are part of each CDR3. Fields, in order: D gene, V gene, clone size, J gene, CDR3 DNA, CDR3 protein. A D gene is named only where the DNA matches it firmly. Expanded clones get a size class; other rows say once, few or many, or leave the size out.

>-|TRBV11-2|-|TRBJ1-4
TGTGCCAGCTCGCAACCGAGGTCAGGGTGGCATGAAAAACTGTTTTTT
CASSQPRSGWHEKLFF
>-|TRBV5-5|once|TRBJ2-5
TGTGCCAGCAGCCTGGGACAACCCCAAGAGACCCAGTACTTC
CASSLGQPQETQYF
>-|TRBV7-9|-|TRBJ1-2
TGTTCCAGCAGCGAACAGGGTGGCGGCTACACCTTC
CSSSEQGGGYTF
>-|TRBV12-2|-|TRBJ2-5
TGTCCCAGCCCAAACGGGAGACTAGCGACCGAGACCCAGTACTTC
CPSPNGRLATETQYF
>-|TRBV28|-|TRBJ1-1
TGTGCCAGCAGTTTATATCAGGGGAACACTGAAGCTTTCTTT
CASSLYQGNTEAFF
>-|TRBV4-1|-|TRBJ2-7
TGCGCCAGCAGCCAAGCCCCTCTTCTTGAGCAGTACTTC
CASSQAPLLEQYF
>TRBD1|TRBV9|-|TRBJ2-7
TGTGCCAGCAGCGGACAGGGGGCAGATTCCTACGAGCAGTACTTC
CASSGQGADSYEQYF
>TRBD2|TRBV10-2|-|TRBJ2-3
TGCGCCAGCAGTGAGTCGGGGTCGGGCGGGGGGTGGCGGGATACGCAGTATTTT
CASSESGSGGGWRDTQYF
>-|TRBV10-2|-|TRBJ1-1
TGCGCCAGCAGTGAGTCGGTTGGGGCAGGATCTGAAGCTTTCTTT
CASSESVGAGSEAFF
>TRBD2|TRBV5-1|-|TRBJ2-1
TGCGCCAGCAGCTTGGCAGGGGGACTAGCGGGGGGATCCTACAATGAGCAGTTCTTC
CASSLAGGLAGGSYNEQFF
>TRBD2|TRBV15|-|TRBJ2-3
TGTGCCACCAGCACTAGCGGGGTCCCCACAGATACGCAGTATTTT
CATSTSGVPTDTQYF
>-|TRBV6-5|-|TRBJ1-3
TGTGCCAGCTCCCAGGGGAGTGGAAACACCATATATTTT
CASSQGSGNTIYF
>TRBD2|TRBV5-5|-|TRBJ2-2
TGTGCCAGCAGCCTTAGCGGGGTGAACACCGGGGAGCTGTTTTTT
CASSLSGVNTGELFF
>TRBD2|TRBV15|-|TRBJ2-5
TGTGCCACCAGCAGGGGGGGGGAGACCCAGTACTTC
CATSRGGETQYF
>-|TRBV6-4|-|TRBJ1-1
TGTGCCAGCAGTGAATTCGAGGGGGTTACTGAAGCTTTCTTT
CASSEFEGVTEAFF
>-|TRBV11-2|few|TRBJ2-7
TGTGCCAGCAGCTTAGAGCAGACAGGAAACTACGAGCAGTACTTC
CASSLEQTGNYEQYF
>-|TRBV30|-|TRBJ1-3
TGTGCCTTTAATCCCCTGCGGGGATATGGAAACACCATATATTTT
CAFNPLRGYGNTIYF
>TRBD1|TRBV6-5|-|TRBJ2-2
TGTGCCAGCAGTTATGGACAGGGGTACGGCGGGGAGCTGTTTTTT
CASSYGQGYGGELFF
>-|TRBV6-5|-|TRBJ1-6
TGTGCCAGCAGTGGGGGGAATAATTCACCCCTCCACTTT
CASSGGNNSPLHF
>TRBD2|TRBV19|-|TRBJ2-1
TGTGCCAGTGGGACTAGCGGGGTAAATGAGCAGTTCTTC
CASGTSGVNEQFF
>TRBD1|TRBV5-1|-|TRBJ2-4
TGCGCCAGCAGCACAGAACAGGGGATGGACAAAAACATTCAGTACTTC
CASSTEQGMDKNIQYF
>TRBD1|TRBV18|-|TRBJ1-2
TGTGCCAGCTCCCAACGGACAGGGATTACTAACTATGGCTACACCTTC
CASSQRTGITNYGYTF
>TRBD1|TRBV10-1|-|TRBJ1-1
TGCGCCAGCAGTGACGTCCGGGACAGGGGGCGCCCGGTGGCGGGGTTGAACACTGAAGCTTTCTTT
CASSDVRDRGRPVAGLNTEAFF
>TRBD1|TRBV11-2|-|TRBJ2-1
TGTGCCAGCAGCTTCCCAGGGGGCGATGAGCAGTTCTTC
CASSFPGGDEQFF
>TRBD1|TRBV19|-|TRBJ1-2
TGTGCCAGTAGGGGACAGGGAAACAACTATGGCTACACCTTC
CASRGQGNNYGYTF
>-|TRBV14|-|TRBJ2-7
TGTGCCAGTAGAGGGATCAACTACGAGCAGTACTTC
CASRGINYEQYF
>TRBD1|TRBV11-3|once|TRBJ2-7
TGTGCCAGCAGCCTAGCAGGGGGAAGCTACGAGCAGTACTTC
CASSLAGGSYEQYF
>TRBD1|TRBV5-1|-|TRBJ1-1
TGCGCCAGCAGCTTGGAGGGGCCCGGACAGGGCTTTGGTGAAGCTTTCTTT
CASSLEGPGQGFGEAFF
>-|TRBV7-8|-|TRBJ2-1
TGTGCCAGCAGCCCGGCGGGTGAGCAGTTCTTC
CASSPAGEQFF
>-|TRBV2|-|TRBJ1-1
TGTGCCAGCAGGGGGCCCGCGGGGGCCACTGAAGCTTTCTTT
CASRGPAGATEAFF
>TRBD2|TRBV7-7|-|TRBJ2-2
TGTGCCAGCAGCTCGGGACTAGAAACCGGGGAGCTGTTTTTT
CASSSGLETGELFF
>-|TRBV10-2|-|TRBJ1-1
TGCGCCAGCACTGACAGTTTTGAAGCTTTCTTT
CASTDSFEAFF
>TRBD1|TRBV7-6|-|TRBJ2-7
TGTGCCAGCAGCGCCGGGACAGGGACATACGAGCAGTACTTC
CASSAGTGTYEQYF
>-|TRBV11-1|-|TRBJ1-1
TGTGCCAGCAGCCGGGGGGGGGCAGGGAACACTGAAGCTTTCTTT
CASSRGGAGNTEAFF
>TRBD1|TRBV28|-|TRBJ2-7
TGTGCCAGCAGCGCACCGGGACAGGGACTCTCCTACGAGCAGTACTTC
CASSAPGQGLSYEQYF
>TRBD1|TRBV11-2|-|TRBJ2-7
TGTGCCAGCAGCTTTGTGACAGGGCATTACGAGCAGTACTTC
CASSFVTGHYEQYF
>-|TRBV4-2|-|TRBJ1-1
TGTGCCAGCAGCCAAGGACAGATGAACACTGAAGCTTTCTTT
CASSQGQMNTEAFF
>-|TRBV11-2|-|TRBJ2-3
TGTGCCAGCAGCTTAGTCACTGGGGCAGTAGATACGCAGTATTTT
CASSLVTGAVDTQYF
>-|TRBV28|once|TRBJ1-6
TGTGCCAGCAGTGGAGGGTATAATTCACCCCTCCACTTT
CASSGGYNSPLHF
>-|TRBV5-1|-|TRBJ1-1
TGCGCCAGCAGCTTGGAAGGACTCAGGGGAGAGAACACTGAAGCTTTCTTT
CASSLEGLRGENTEAFF
>-|TRBV18|-|TRBJ2-2
TGTGCCAGCTCACCACCGTCAAGGTCGGGCACCGGGGAGCTGTTTTTT
CASSPPSRSGTGELFF
>-|TRBV2|-|TRBJ1-2
TGTGCCAGCTTAGACGGCGGGGTCGGCTACACCTTC
CASLDGGVGYTF
>TRBD2|TRBV18|-|TRBJ2-2
TGTGCCAGCTCACCAATGACTAGCGGGGCCAAGGGCGGGGAGCTGTTTTTT
CASSPMTSGAKGGELFF
>-|TRBV5-1|-|TRBJ2-7
TGCGCCAGCAGCTTGAAGGGGGGGGGCAGGGCTCAGGAGATCTACGAGCAGTACTTC
CASSLKGGGRAQEIYEQYF
>-|TRBV30|-|TRBJ1-5
TGTGCCTGGAACTCGGGGATTAGCAATCAGCCCCAGCATTTT
CAWNSGISNQPQHF
>-|TRBV10-2|medium-sized|TRBJ1-1
TGCGCCAGCAGTGAGTGGGACTTAAATGTAGCTTTCTTT
CASSEWDLNVAFF